Each of the 11 T cell receptor beta chains below was sequenced from the same sample in a study of STAT5B mutations in CD4+ large granular lymphocyte leukemia. Sequencing used immunoSEQ multiplex PCR; TCRdb keeps in-frame clones, though not all of them. Of about 22,000 clones listed, 78% are singletons. What was sequenced was CD4+ T cells from blood buffy coats. These receptors were obtained from a human donor in good health.

The chain employs TRBV11-2 and TRBJ2-1; no definite D call. The CDR3 extends over 15 amino acids. Germline CDR1 is SGHAT and CDR2 is FQNNGV. V lost 5 bases, J lost 7 bases, and 18 bases lay in between. CDR3 sequence (DNA): TGTGCCAGCAGCCACCTAGACGACCTGTCGAATGAGCAGTTCTTC. It codes for CASSHLDDLSNEQFF.

The V call is TRBV30, the J call TRBJ2-5; D not resolved. V was cut by 2 bases and J by 5 bases, with 9 bases left in between. The CDR3 is made up of 12 amino acids. The germline V gene has CDR1 GTSNPN and CDR2 SVGIG (reference sequence). The CDR3 DNA sequence: TGTGCCTGGAGTCAAGGACGGGAGACCCAGTACTTC. The encoded protein is CAWSQGRETQYF. Together with reference TRBV30 and TRBJ2-5, the CDR3 gives the full variable domain: SQTIHQWPATLVQPVGSPLSLECTVEGTSNPNLYWYRQAAGRGLQLLFYSVGIGQISSEVPQNLSASRPQDRQFILSSKKLLLSDSGFYLCAWSQGRETQYFGPGTRLLVL.

The chain combines TRBV28 with TRBJ1-2; the D is unclear. Trimming took off 6 bases at V and 5 bases at J, with 13 bases between the two ends. Germline CDR1 MDHEN, CDR2 SYDVKM. This CDR3 has 13 residues. As DNA, the CDR3 is TGTGCCAGCAGCCCAACTCTGGGGTATGGCTACACCTTC. This sequence encodes CASSPTLGYGYTF.

The chain joins TRBV11-2 to TRBJ2-5, with TRBD1 identical over 9 bases. V dropped 3 bases and J dropped 2; count of bases not matched to a gene: 1. CDR1 SGHAT and CDR2 FQNNGV come from the germline V gene. The CDR3 contains 14 residues. The CDR3 region is CASSFGQGQETQYF. The CDR3 bases are TGTGCCAGCAGCTTCGGACAGGGGCAAGAGACCCAGTACTTC.

The rearrangement joins TRBV6-5 to TRBJ2-1; tentatively, D is TRBD1 (7 bases). Trimming removed 9 bases from V and 7 bases from J, with 16 bases in between. Per the germline V gene, CDR1 is MNHEY and CDR2 is SVGAGI. The CDR3 has 13 amino acids. This CDR3 is CARKLQGRNEQFF. For the CDR3, the DNA is TGTGCCAGGAAACTACAGGGGAGGAATGAGCAGTTCTTC.

The chain links TRBV7-2 to TRBJ2-7; D is ambiguous. This CDR3 is built from 14 residues. Germline V gene sequence: CDR1 SGHTA, CDR2 FQGNSA. V lost 4 bases, J lost 3 bases, and 13 bases lay in between. CDR3 amino acids: CASSSGPRNYEQYF. CDR3 in DNA: TGTGCCAGCAGCTCCGGGCCCAGGAACTACGAGCAGTACTTC. The entire variable domain, with the rest obtained from reference TRBV7-2 and TRBJ2-7, is as follows: GAGVSQSPSNKVTEKGKDVELRCDPISGHTALYWYRQSLGQGLEFLIYFQGNSAPDKSGLPSDRFSAERTGGSVSTLTIQRTQQEDSAVYLCASSSGPRNYEQYFGPGTRLTVT.

DNA of the CDR3: TGTGCCAGCAGCCAGGGCAGCGGGAGGGGCACAGATACGCAGTATTTT. Translation gives CASSQGSGRGTDTQYF. This chain connects TRBV4-2 to TRBJ2-3, with 10 bases aligning to TRBD2. The V gene end was trimmed by 3 bases and the J gene end by 1 base; junction bases not matched to a gene: 4. The CDR3 runs to 16 residues. Looked up from germline, CDR1 is LGHNA and CDR2 is YNFKEQ.

This sequence joins TRBV21-1 and TRBJ1-1. TRBV21-1 is marked as a pseudogene. The CDR3 runs to 12 residues. CDR3 amino acids: CASSGFYTEAFF. The CDR3 DNA sequence: TGTGCCAGTTCGGGTTTCTACACTGAAGCTTTCTTT.

V and J are TRBV6-6 and TRBJ1-4, with D unclear. The germline CDR1 and CDR2 sequences are MNHNY and SVGAGI (reference sequence). Trimming cost V 4 bases and J 8 bases, with 17 bases left between them. This CDR3 comprises 15 residues. The CDR3 is CASSSGKGAIEKLFF. CDR3 in DNA: TGTGCCAGCAGTTCTGGGAAGGGCGCCATAGAAAAACTGTTTTTT.

The V gene is TRBV19, the J gene TRBJ1-3; unclear D gene. In germline, CDR1 is LNHDA, CDR2 SQIVND (reference sequence). V was cut by 3 bases and J by 2 bases, with 11 bases left in between. The CDR3 has 15 amino acids. The DNA of the CDR3 is TGTGCCAGTAGTATTTCACTGACCCCTGGAAACACCATATATTTT. Translated: CASSISLTPGNTIYF.

A remark on this clone: The junction does not match germline at one end; this may be a read error. The chain recombines TRBV18 with TRBJ2-1; 8 nucleotides match TRBD1. The CDR3 has 15 residues. Germline V gene lookup returns CDR1 KGHSH and CDR2 LQKENI. The CDR3 is CASSPQGVAGNEQFF. The CDR3, as DNA: TGTGCCAGCTCCCCACAGGGGGTGGCGGGCAATGAGCAGTTCTTC.